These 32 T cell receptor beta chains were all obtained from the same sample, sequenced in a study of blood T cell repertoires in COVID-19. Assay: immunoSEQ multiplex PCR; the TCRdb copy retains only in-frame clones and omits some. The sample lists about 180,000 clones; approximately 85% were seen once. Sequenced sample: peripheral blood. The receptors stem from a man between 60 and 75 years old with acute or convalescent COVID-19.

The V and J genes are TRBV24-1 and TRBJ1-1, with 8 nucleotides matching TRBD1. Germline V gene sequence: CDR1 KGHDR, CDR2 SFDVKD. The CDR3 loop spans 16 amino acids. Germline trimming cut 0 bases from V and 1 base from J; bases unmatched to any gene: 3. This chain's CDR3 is CATSDLQGTGNTEAFF. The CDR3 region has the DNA TGTGCCACCAGTGATTTGCAAGGGACAGGGAACACTGAAGCTTTCTTT.

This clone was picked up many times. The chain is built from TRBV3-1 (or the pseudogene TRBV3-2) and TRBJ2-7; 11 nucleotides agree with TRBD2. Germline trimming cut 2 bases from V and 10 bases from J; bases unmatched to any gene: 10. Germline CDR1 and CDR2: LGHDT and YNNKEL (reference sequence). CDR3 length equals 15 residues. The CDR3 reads CASSQITSGSTSQYF. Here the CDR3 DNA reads TGTGCCAGCAGCCAAATTACTAGCGGGAGCACTTCCCAGTACTTC.

The CDR3 reads CASSDRDRGPPYEQYF. CDR3 nucleotides: TGTGCCAGCAGTGACCGGGACAGGGGGCCCCCCTACGAGCAGTACTTC. The chain carries TRBV28 and TRBJ2-7, with 12 bases fitting TRBD1. The V segment lost 5 bases and the J segment 2 bases; nucleotides outside the gene matches: 7. The CDR3 is 16 amino acids. CDR1 and CDR2 (germline): MDHEN, SYDVKM.

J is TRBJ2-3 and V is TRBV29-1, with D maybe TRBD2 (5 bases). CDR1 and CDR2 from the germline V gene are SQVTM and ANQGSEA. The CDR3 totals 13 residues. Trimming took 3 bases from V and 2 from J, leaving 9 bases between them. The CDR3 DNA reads TGCAGCGTTGAGAGAGCGGCCACAGATACGCAGTATTTT. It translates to CSVERAATDTQYF.

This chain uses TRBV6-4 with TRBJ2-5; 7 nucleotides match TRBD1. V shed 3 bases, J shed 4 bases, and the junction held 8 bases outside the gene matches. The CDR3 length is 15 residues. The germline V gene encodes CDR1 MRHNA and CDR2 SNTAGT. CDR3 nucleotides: TGTGCCAGCAGTGAAACCGGGACAGCCGGAGAGACCCAGTACTTC. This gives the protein CASSETGTAGETQYF.

CDR3 loop: CASSVAPLAGEDTQYF. In DNA form, the CDR3 reads TGTGCCAGCAGCGTGGCCCCCCTAGCGGGAGAAGATACGCAGTATTTT. This chain connects TRBV5-4 to TRBJ2-3; 10 nucleotides match TRBD2. Germline trimming cut 4 bases from V and 5 bases from J; bases unmatched to any gene: 10. The CDR3 runs 16 residues. Germline V gene sequence: CDR1 SGHNT, CDR2 YYREEE (reference sequence).

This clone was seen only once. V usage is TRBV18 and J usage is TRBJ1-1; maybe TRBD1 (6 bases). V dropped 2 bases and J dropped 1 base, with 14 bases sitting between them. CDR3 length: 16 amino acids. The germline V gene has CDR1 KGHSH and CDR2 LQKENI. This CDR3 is CASSPESAGANTEAFF. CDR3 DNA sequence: TGTGCCAGCTCACCAGAATCAGCAGGGGCGAACACTGAAGCTTTCTTT.

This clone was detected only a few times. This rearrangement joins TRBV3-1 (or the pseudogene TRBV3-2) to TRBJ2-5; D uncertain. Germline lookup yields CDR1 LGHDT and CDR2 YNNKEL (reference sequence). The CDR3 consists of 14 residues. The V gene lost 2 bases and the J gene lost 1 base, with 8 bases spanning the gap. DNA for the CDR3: TGTGCCAGCAGCCAATGGCGGATCCAAGAGACCCAGTACTTC. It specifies CASSQWRIQETQYF.

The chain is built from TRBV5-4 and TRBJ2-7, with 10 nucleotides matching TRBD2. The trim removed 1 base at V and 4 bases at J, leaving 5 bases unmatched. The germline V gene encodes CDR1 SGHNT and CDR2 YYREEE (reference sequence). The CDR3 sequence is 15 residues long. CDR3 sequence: CASSLLGLAEYEQYF. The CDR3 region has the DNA TGTGCCAGCAGCTTGCTTGGACTAGCGGAATACGAGCAGTACTTC. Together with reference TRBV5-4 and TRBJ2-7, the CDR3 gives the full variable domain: ETGVTQSPTHLIKTRGQQVTLRCSSQSGHNTVSWYQQALGQGPQFIFQYYREEENGRGNFPPRFSGLQFPNYSSELNVNALELDDSALYLCASSLLGLAEYEQYFGPGTRLTVT.

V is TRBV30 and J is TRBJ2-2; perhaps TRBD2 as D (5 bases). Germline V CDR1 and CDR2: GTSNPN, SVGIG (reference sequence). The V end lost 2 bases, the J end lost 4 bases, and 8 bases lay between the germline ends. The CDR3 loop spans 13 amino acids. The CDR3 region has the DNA TGTGCCTGGAGTTTAACTAGCACCGGGGAGCTGTTTTTT. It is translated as CAWSLTSTGELFF.

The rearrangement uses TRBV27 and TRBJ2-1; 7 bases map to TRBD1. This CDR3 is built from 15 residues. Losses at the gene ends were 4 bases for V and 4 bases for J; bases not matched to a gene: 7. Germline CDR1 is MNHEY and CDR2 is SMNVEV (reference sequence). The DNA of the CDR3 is TGTGCCAGCAGTTCGGGACAGAGAGAGTACAATGAGCAGTTCTTC. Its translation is CASSSGQREYNEQFF.

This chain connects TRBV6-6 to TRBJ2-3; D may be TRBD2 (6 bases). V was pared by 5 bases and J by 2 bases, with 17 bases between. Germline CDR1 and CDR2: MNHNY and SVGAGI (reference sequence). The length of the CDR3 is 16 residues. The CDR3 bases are TGTGCCAGCAGTCAGAGGGGCGGGATGAACACAGATACGCAGTATTTT. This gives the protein CASSQRGGMNTDTQYF.

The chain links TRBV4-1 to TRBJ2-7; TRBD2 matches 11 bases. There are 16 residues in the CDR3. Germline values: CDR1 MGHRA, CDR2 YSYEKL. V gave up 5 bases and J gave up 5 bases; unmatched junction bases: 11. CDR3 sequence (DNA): TGCGCCAGCAGCGAAAGACTAGCGGGAACGCTCCACGAGCAGTACTTC. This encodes CASSERLAGTLHEQYF.

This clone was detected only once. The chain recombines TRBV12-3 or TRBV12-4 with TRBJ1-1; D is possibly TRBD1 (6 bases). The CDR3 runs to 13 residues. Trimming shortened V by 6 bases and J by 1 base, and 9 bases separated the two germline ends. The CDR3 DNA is TGTGCCAGCAGCCGACAGGAGAACACTGAAGCTTTCTTT. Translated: CASSRQENTEAFF.

CDR3 residues: CASSSTGVAEAFF. The CDR3, as DNA: TGTGCCAGCAGCTCGACAGGGGTAGCTGAAGCTTTCTTT. The gene calls are TRBV5-6 and TRBJ1-1; 8 positions match TRBD1. V shed 3 bases and J 6 bases; nucleotides not matched to a gene: 4. CDR3 length: 13 amino acids. Germline CDR1 is SGHDT and CDR2 is YYEEEE.

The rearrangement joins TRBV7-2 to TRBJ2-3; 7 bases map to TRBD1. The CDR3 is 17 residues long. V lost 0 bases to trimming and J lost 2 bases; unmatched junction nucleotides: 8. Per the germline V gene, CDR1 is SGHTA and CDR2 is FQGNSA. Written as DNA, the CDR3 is TGTGCCAGCAGCTTAGCCCCAGTCAGGGGGTACACAGATACGCAGTATTTT. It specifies CASSLAPVRGYTDTQYF.

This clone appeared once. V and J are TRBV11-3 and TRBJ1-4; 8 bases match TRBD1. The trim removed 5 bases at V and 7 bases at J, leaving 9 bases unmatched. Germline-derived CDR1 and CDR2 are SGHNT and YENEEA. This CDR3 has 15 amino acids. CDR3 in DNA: TGTGCCAGCAGCACCCCGGACAGGGCAGGTGAAAAACTGTTTTTT. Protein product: CASSTPDRAGEKLFF.

The CDR3 sequence: CASSAGLRSYEQYF. The CDR3 region has the DNA TGTGCCAGCAGTGCGGGCCTTAGGTCCTACGAGCAGTACTTC. The chain joins TRBV27 to TRBJ2-7; possibly TRBD2 for D (5 bases). The CDR3 contains 14 residues. The germline V gene encodes CDR1 MNHEY and CDR2 SMNVEV (reference sequence). Trimming removed 5 bases from V and 1 base from J, with 12 bases in between.

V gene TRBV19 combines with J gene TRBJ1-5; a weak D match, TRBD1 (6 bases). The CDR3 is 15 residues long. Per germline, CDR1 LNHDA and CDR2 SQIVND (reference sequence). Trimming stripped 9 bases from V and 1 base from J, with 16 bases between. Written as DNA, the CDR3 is TGTGCCAGCCGTGGGGGGGGGCGAAGCAATCAGCCCCAGCATTTT. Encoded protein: CASRGGGRSNQPQHF.

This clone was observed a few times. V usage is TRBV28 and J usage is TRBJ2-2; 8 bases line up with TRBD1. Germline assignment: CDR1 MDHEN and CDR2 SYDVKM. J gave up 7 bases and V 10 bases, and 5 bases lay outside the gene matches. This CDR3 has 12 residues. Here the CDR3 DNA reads TGTGCCAACCAGGGGGCGAACGGGGAGCTGTTTTTT. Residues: CANQGANGELFF.

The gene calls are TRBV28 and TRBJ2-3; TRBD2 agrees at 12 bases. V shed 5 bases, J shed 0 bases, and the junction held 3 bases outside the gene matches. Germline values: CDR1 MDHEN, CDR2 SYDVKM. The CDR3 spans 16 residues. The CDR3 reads CASSIGLAGSTDTQYF. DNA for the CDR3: TGTGCCAGCAGTATAGGACTAGCGGGGAGCACAGATACGCAGTATTTT. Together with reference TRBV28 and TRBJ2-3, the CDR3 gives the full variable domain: DVKVTQSSRYLVKRTGEKVFLECVQDMDHENMFWYRQDPGLGLRLIYFSYDVKMKEKGDIPEGYSVSREKKERFSLILESASTNQTSMYLCASSIGLAGSTDTQYFGPGTRLTVL.

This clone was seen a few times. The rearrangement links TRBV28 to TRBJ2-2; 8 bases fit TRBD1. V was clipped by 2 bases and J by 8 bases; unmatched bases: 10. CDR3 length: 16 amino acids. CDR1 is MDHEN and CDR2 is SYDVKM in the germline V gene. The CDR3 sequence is CASSLIHQGATGELFF. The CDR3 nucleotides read TGTGCCAGCAGTTTAATCCACCAGGGGGCAACTGGGGAGCTGTTTTTT. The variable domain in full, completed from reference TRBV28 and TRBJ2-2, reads DVKVTQSSRYLVKRTGEKVFLECVQDMDHENMFWYRQDPGLGLRLIYFSYDVKMKEKGDIPEGYSVSREKKERFSLILESASTNQTSMYLCASSLIHQGATGELFFGEGSRLTVL.

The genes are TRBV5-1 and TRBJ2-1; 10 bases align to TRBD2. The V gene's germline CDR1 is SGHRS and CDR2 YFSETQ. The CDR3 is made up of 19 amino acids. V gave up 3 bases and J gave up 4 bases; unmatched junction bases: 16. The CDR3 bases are TGCGCCAGCAGCTCCCGGCCTAGCGGGAGAGCGCCCACTTACAATGAGCAGTTCTTC. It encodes CASSSRPSGRAPTYNEQFF.

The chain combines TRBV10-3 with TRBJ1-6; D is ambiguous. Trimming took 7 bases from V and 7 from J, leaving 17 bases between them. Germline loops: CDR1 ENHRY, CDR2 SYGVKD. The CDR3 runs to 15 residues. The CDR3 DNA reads TGTGCCATCAAAGGAGCCCGCCGTAACAATTCACCCCTCCACTTT. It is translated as CAIKGARRNNSPLHF.

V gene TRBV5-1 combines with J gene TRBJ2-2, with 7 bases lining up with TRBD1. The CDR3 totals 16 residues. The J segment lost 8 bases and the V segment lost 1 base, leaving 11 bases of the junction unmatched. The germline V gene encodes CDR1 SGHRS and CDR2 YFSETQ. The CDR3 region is CASSLSGTDITGELFF. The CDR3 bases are TGCGCCAGCAGCTTGTCCGGGACAGATATAACGGGGGAGCTGTTTTTT. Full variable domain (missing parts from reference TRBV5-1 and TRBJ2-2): KAGVTQTPRYLIKTRGQQVTLSCSPISGHRSVSWYQQTPGQGLQFLFEYFSETQRNKGNFPGRFSGRQFSNSRSEMNVSTLELGDSALYLCASSLSGTDITGELFFGEGSRLTVL.

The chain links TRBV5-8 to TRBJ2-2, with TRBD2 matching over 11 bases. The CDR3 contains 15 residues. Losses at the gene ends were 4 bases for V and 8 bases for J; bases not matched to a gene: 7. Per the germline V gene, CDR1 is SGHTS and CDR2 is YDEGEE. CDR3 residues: CASSPGTSGFGELFF. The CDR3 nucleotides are TGTGCCAGCAGCCCAGGGACTAGCGGTTTTGGGGAGCTGTTTTTT.

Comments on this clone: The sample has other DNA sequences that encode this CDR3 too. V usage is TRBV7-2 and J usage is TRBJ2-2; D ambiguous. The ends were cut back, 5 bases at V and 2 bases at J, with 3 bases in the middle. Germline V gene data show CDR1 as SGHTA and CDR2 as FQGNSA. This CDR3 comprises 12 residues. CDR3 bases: TGTGCCAGCAGCCTCAACACCGGGGAGCTGTTTTTT. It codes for CASSLNTGELFF.

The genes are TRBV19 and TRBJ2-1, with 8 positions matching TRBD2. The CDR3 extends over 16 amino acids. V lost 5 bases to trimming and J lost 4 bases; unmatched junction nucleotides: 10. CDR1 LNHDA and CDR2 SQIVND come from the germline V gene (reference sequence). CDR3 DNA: TGTGCCAGTAGTCGGGGAACCGGGACTAGTTACAATGAGCAGTTCTTC. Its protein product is CASSRGTGTSYNEQFF.

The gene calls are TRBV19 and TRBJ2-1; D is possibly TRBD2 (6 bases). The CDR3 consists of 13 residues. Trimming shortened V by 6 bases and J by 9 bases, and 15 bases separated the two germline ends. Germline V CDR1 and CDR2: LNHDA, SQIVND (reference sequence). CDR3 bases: TGTGCCAGTAGCCAACTACTGCGGGGTGAGCAGTTCTTC. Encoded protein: CASSQLLRGEQFF.

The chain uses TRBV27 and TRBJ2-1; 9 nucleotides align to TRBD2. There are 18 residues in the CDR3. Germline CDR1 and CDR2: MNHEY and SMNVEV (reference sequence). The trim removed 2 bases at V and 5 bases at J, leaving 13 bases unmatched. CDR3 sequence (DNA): TGTGCCAGCAGTTTAGCGCTTAGCGGGAGACGGCGGCACAATGAGCAGTTCTTC. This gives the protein CASSLALSGRRRHNEQFF.

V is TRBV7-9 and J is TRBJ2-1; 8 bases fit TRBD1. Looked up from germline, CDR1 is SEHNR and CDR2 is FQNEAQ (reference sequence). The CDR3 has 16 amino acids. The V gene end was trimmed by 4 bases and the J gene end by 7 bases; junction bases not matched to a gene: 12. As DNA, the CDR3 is TGTGCCAGCAGCTCCGTCCAGCAGGGGGCCCTAAATGAGCAGTTCTTC. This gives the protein CASSSVQQGALNEQFF.

The CDR3 nucleotides read TGTGCCACCAGCGAGTGGGGGGACTCCTACGAGCAGTACTTC. Translation: CATSEWGDSYEQYF. The chain links TRBV15 to TRBJ2-7; weak D call: TRBD2 (6 bases). Germline V gene sequence: CDR1 LNHNV, CDR2 YYDKDF (reference sequence). V was trimmed by 5 bases and J by 0 bases, leaving 11 bases between them. The CDR3 runs 14 residues. The full variable domain, rest sourced from reference TRBV15 and TRBJ2-7, is DAMVIQNPRYQVTQFGKPVTLSCSQTLNHNVMYWYQQKSSQAPKLLFHYYDKDFNNEADTPDNFQSRRPNTSFCFLDIRSPGLGDTAMYLCATSEWGDSYEQYFGPGTRLTVT.